The 27 T cell receptor beta chains presented below share a single source sample, sequenced in a study of blood T cells in healthy people across ages. A sample-barcoded 5' primer and a J-beta primer mix were used in a second PCR of roughly 7 to 12 cycles. TCRdb re-called the 5' RACE reads through MiXCR, storing one row per CDR3 protein. The table has roughly 1 million distinct CDR3 sequences, roughly a quarter seen once; the top ten hold approximately 0.79%. This sample was also put to use in a study of T cells of mothers and their children.

What was sequenced was blood. These receptors were taken from a girl aged 2 to 10 in good health.

This clonotype was seen a few times. The CDR3 spells CSGWDLGQNIQYF. In DNA, the CDR3 is TGCAGCGGCTGGGACCTTGGCCAAAACATTCAGTACTTC. The chain has TRBV29-1 and TRBJ2-4, with D perhaps given as TRBD1 or TRBD2 (5 bases each). The V gene's germline CDR1 is SQVTM and CDR2 ANQGSEA. V lost 7 bases and J 5 bases, leaving 15 bases between the germline ends. This CDR3 comprises 13 residues.

The chain has TRBV2 and TRBJ2-7, with D perhaps TRBD1 (5 bases). CDR1 is SNHLY, CDR2 FYNNEI, per germline. The CDR3 is 14 amino acids. V was trimmed by 6 bases and J by 0 bases, leaving 12 bases between them. Here the CDR3 DNA reads TGTGCCAGCAGGGCCCGACAGAGCTCCTACGAGCAGTACTTC. Translated, it gives CASRARQSSYEQYF.

This clonotype showed up just a few times. V and J are TRBV12-3 or TRBV12-4 and TRBJ1-1; D possibly corresponds to TRBD1 (6 bases). V lost 7 bases and J 6 bases, leaving 18 bases between the germline ends. The CDR3 consists of 14 residues. DNA of the CDR3: TGTGCCAGCACCCCGACAGGTGTGGTCTCTGAAGCTTTCTTT. Its protein is CASTPTGVVSEAFF.

This clonotype occurred once. A junction boundary mismatches the germline segment, possibly from a read error. The rearrangement joins TRBV3-1 to TRBJ2-7; no definite D call. The CDR3 runs 14 residues. Germline V lookup: CDR1 LGHDT, CDR2 YNNKEL (reference sequence). The DNA for the CDR3 is TGTGCTAGCAGCCTATACCCGCATAGCCACGAGCAGTACTTC. Its protein product is CASSLYPHSHEQYF.

This clonotype has just a few counts. The chain joins TRBV29-1 to TRBJ2-3, with 12 bases fitting TRBD2. The CDR3 is 15 amino acids. Germline V CDR1 and CDR2: SQVTM, ANQGSEA. Germline trimming cut 7 bases from V and 4 bases from J; bases unmatched to any gene: 9. As DNA, the CDR3 is TGCAGCGGCCAGACTAGCGGGAGTGTGGCAGATACGCAGTATTTT. This codes for CSGQTSGSVADTQYF.

This clonotype occurred a few times. Being one base from a much bigger clone, this may be a read error. This chain links TRBV20-1 with TRBJ2-3, with 10 nucleotides matching TRBD1. The DNA end is a closer match to TRBJ1-5, so the J assignment may be wrong. Germline lookup yields CDR1 DFQATT and CDR2 SNEGSKA (reference sequence). CDR3 size: 16 residues. As DNA, the CDR3 is TGCAGTGCTAGAGCCCATGACAGGGGGCTCACAGATACGCAGCATTTT. Encoded protein: CSARAHDRGLTDTQHF.

This clonotype has just one count. The chain uses TRBV7-2 and TRBJ1-4, with D maybe TRBD1 (5 bases). The germline V and J ends were trimmed by 4 bases and 0 bases, with 12 bases remaining between them. Looked up from germline, CDR1 is SGHTA and CDR2 is FQGNSA. The CDR3 loop spans 16 amino acids. CDR3 nucleotide sequence: TGTGCCAGCAGCTCCCGACGGGGCACAACTAATGAAAAACTGTTTTTT. It codes for CASSSRRGTTNEKLFF.

This clonotype turned up a few times. A much larger clone differs by one base, so this may be a read error. J is TRBJ2-7 and V is TRBV4-3, with D uncertain. CDR3 length: 13 amino acids. Germline loops: CDR1 LGHNA, CDR2 YSLEER. The CDR3 DNA reads as TGCGCCAGCGGCCAAGTCGCCGGCTACGAGCAGTACTTC. It is translated as CASGQVAGYEQYF.

This clonotype turned up a few times. The chain links TRBV20-1 to TRBJ2-1; 8 bases are a match to TRBD2. This CDR3 has 13 amino acids. V lost 6 bases and J lost 8; bases outside the gene matches: 9. Germline V lookup: CDR1 DFQATT, CDR2 SNEGSKA (reference sequence). The CDR3 coding sequence is TGCAGTGCGACAAAGCGGGAGAGCGATGAGCAGTTCTTC. Translation: CSATKRESDEQFF.

This clonotype was counted only a few times. One junction end does not reproduce the germline sequence, and a read error may be involved. This chain uses TRBV7-2 with TRBJ1-4; D is ambiguous. The V gene's germline CDR1 is SGHTA and CDR2 FQGNSA. This CDR3 is built from 14 residues. CDR3 nucleotide sequence: TGCGCCAGCAGCCGTGAGCCTTTTAATGAAAAACTGTTTTTT. This gives the protein CASSREPFNEKLFF. The full variable domain, rest sourced from reference TRBV7-2 and TRBJ1-4, is GAGVSQSPSNKVTEKGKDVELRCDPISGHTALYWYRQSLGQGLEFLIYFQGNSAPDKSGLPSDRFSAERTGGSVSTLTIQRTQQEDSAVYLCASSREPFNEKLFFGSGTQLSVL.

The chain combines TRBV6-1 with TRBJ2-3; D unresolved. Trimming stripped 4 bases from V and 9 bases from J, with 14 bases between. The germline gives CDR1 MNHNS, CDR2 SASEGT. This CDR3 has 13 amino acids. The CDR3 reads CASSGSGFGTQYF. The DNA of the CDR3 is TGTGCCAGCAGTGGTTCCGGCTTTGGGACGCAGTATTTT.

The V and J genes are TRBV29-1 and TRBJ1-4; no clear D gene. This CDR3 region has 16 residues. The ends were cut back, 0 bases at V and 4 bases at J, with 15 bases in the middle. Germline V gene data show CDR1 as SQVTM and CDR2 as ANQGSEA. DNA for the CDR3: TGCAGCGTTGAAGATCCGGCTCTCCGGGGTAATGAAAAACTGTTTTTT. This codes for CSVEDPALRGNEKLFF.

The gene calls are TRBV5-1 and TRBJ2-5, with TRBD2 matching 9 bases. Judging by the DNA end, TRBJ2-7 fits better; the J call may be wrong. From germline, CDR1 is SGHRS and CDR2 YFSETQ. CDR3 length equals 14 residues. The CDR3 region has the DNA TGCGCCAGCAGATGGACTAGCGATTCCTACGAGCAGTACTTC. Translated, it gives CASRWTSDSYEQYF.

This clonotype was detected a few times. V gene TRBV4-2 combines with J gene TRBJ1-1; D remains unclear. Trimming shortened V by 5 bases and J by 1 base, and 23 bases separated the two germline ends. The CDR3 is 18 residues long. Germline V gene data show CDR1 as LGHNA and CDR2 as YNFKEQ. The DNA of the CDR3 is TGTGCCAGCAGCTATTGGGTCCAGTCATCCTCCCCGAACACTGAAGCTTTCTTT. Translated: CASSYWVQSSSPNTEAFF.

In its sample, this clonotype was seen a few times. The chain carries TRBV24-1 and TRBJ1-2; unclear D gene. The CDR3 sequence is 12 residues long. Germline-derived CDR1 and CDR2 are KGHDR and SFDVKD. V lost 4 bases to trimming and J lost 4 bases, with 6 bases between them. The CDR3 loop is CATSDLTYGYTF. In DNA form, the CDR3 reads TGTGCCACCAGTGACCTTACCTATGGCTACACCTTC.

The chain couples TRBV6-6 to TRBJ2-2; D gene ambiguous. The CDR3 spans 14 residues. Per the germline V gene, CDR1 is MNHNY and CDR2 is SVGAGI (reference sequence). Trimming left V 7 bases short and J 0 bases short, with 9 bases between. The CDR3 nucleotides read TGTGCCAGCACCGCGAATTCGAACACCGGGGAGCTGTTTTTT. Translation gives CASTANSNTGELFF.

This clonotype has only a few counts. V is TRBV27 and J is TRBJ2-3; D remains ambiguous. The CDR3 is made up of 14 amino acids. V was trimmed by 4 bases and J by 2 bases, leaving 10 bases between them. CDR1 and CDR2 from the germline V gene are MNHEY and SMNVEV (reference sequence). The CDR3 protein is CASSSRRATDTQYF. The CDR3, as DNA: TGTGCCAGCAGTTCAAGACGGGCCACAGATACGCAGTATTTT.

This clonotype was detected a few times. V gene TRBV12-3 or TRBV12-4 combines with J gene TRBJ2-5, with TRBD2 matching over 13 bases. The CDR3 spans 19 residues. The V and J ends lost 6 bases and 4 bases, in that order; junction bases with no gene match: 17. The CDR3 spells CASSRTSGGASKAGETQYF. CDR3 sequence (DNA): TGTGCCAGCAGCCGTACTAGCGGGGGGGCCTCCAAGGCCGGAGAGACCCAGTACTTC.

This clonotype was detected only a few times. This rearrangement joins TRBV15 to TRBJ1-5; 8 bases line up with TRBD1. Germline V gene lookup returns CDR1 LNHNV and CDR2 YYDKDF (reference sequence). With V trimmed by 1 base and J by 2 bases, 4 bases remained unmatched. The length of the CDR3 is 16 residues. The CDR3 sequence is CATSRVSGGRNQPQHF. CDR3 sequence (DNA): TGTGCCACCAGCAGAGTATCAGGGGGCCGCAATCAGCCCCAGCATTTT. Together with reference TRBV15 and TRBJ1-5, the CDR3 gives the full variable domain: DAMVIQNPRYQVTQFGKPVTLSCSQTLNHNVMYWYQQKSSQAPKLLFHYYDKDFNNEADTPDNFQSRRPNTSFCFLDIRSPGLGDTAMYLCATSRVSGGRNQPQHFGDGTRLSIL.

The chain carries TRBV5-5 and TRBJ2-1; D remains unclear. Germline V gene sequence: CDR1 SGHKS, CDR2 YYEKEE (reference sequence). Trimming pared 0 bases from V and 9 bases from J, leaving 10 bases between. The CDR3 spans 13 residues. The chain's CDR3 is CASSLGPFVEQFF. DNA for the CDR3: TGTGCCAGCAGCTTGGGCCCCTTTGTTGAGCAGTTCTTC.

The sample holds a few counts of this clonotype. The chain uses TRBV3-1 and TRBJ2-1; 12 bases align to TRBD2. Unmatched junction bases numbered 7, after V lost 10 bases and J lost 6 bases. CDR1 is LGHDT, CDR2 YNNKEL, per germline (reference sequence). The CDR3 extends over 14 amino acids. Here the CDR3 reads CATISSGRANEQFF. The CDR3 region has the DNA TGTGCCACCATTTCTAGCGGGAGGGCCAATGAGCAGTTCTTC.

This clonotype has more than one count but fewer than ten. The rearrangement uses TRBV12-3 or TRBV12-4 and TRBJ2-2; D not resolved. V was trimmed by 6 bases and J by 2 bases, leaving 10 bases between them. The CDR3 is 14 residues long. CDR3 amino acids: CASSPISNTGELFF. The CDR3 DNA follows: TGTGCCAGCAGCCCTATAAGTAACACCGGGGAGCTGTTTTTT.

The rearrangement joins TRBV20-1 to TRBJ1-1; no reliable D call. Looked up from germline, CDR1 is DFQATT and CDR2 is SNEGSKA (reference sequence). Trimming took 0 bases from V and 6 from J, leaving 8 bases between them. The CDR3 extends over 12 amino acids. CDR3 bases: TGCAGTGCTAGAGAAGATACGGCTGAAGCTTTCTTT. Its protein product is CSAREDTAEAFF.

This clonotype was seen a handful of times. CDR3 sequence: CASSPVRTGGSEKLFF. CDR3 in DNA: TGTGCCAGCAGCCCCGTTCGGACAGGCGGGAGTGAAAAACTGTTTTTT. The V call is TRBV13, the J call TRBJ1-4; TRBD1 agrees at 7 bases. J gave up 7 bases and V 5 bases, and 13 bases lay outside the gene matches. The germline V gene encodes CDR1 PRHDT and CDR2 FYEKMQ (reference sequence). The CDR3 is 16 residues long.

Only a few counts were recorded for this clonotype. This chain joins TRBV27 and TRBJ2-5, with a possible D match to TRBD1 (5 bases). The tail of the sequence fits TRBJ2-7 better, so the J call may be wrong. Germline CDR1 MNHEY, CDR2 SMNVEV (reference sequence). There are 15 residues in the CDR3. The CDR3 spells CASRFQGSPLYEQYF. CDR3 coding DNA: TGTGCCAGCAGATTCCAGGGATCCCCGCTCTACGAGCAGTACTTC.

The V gene is TRBV29-1, the J gene TRBJ1-2; D is unresolved. Germline-derived CDR1 and CDR2 are SQVTM and ANQGSEA. V lost 4 bases and J 4 bases, leaving 7 bases between the germline ends. This CDR3 contains 11 residues. For the CDR3, the DNA is TGCAGCGTTGCGAAGAGCTATGGCTACACCTTC. Its translation: CSVAKSYGYTF.

The sample holds a few counts of this clonotype. The genes are TRBV20-1 and TRBJ2-7; D gene uncertain. The J call may be wrong; the DNA end is better matched by TRBJ2-5. Germline lookup yields CDR1 DFQATT and CDR2 SNEGSKA (reference sequence). The CDR3 runs 12 residues. The CDR3 DNA reads TGCAGTGCTAGGTCCTACTTGGGGACCCAGTACTTC. Protein: CSARSYLGTQYF.